Listed below are T cell receptor beta chains from one sample, sequenced in a study of blood T cell repertoires in COVID-19. Sequenced by immunoSEQ multiplex PCR; TCRdb stores in-frame clones only, minus some. This repertoire shows around 200,000 clones, 85% to 90% found once; its top ten account for over 0.95%. Material: PBMCs or T cells enriched from blood (not recorded which). The source is a man aged 30 to 45 who had recovered from COVID-19. Each CDR3 is given with its conserved first and last residue. The order of the fields is clone size, D gene, J gene, V gene, CDR3 protein, CDR3 DNA. The D gene is left open where the match is weak. Clone size is shown for a subset of rows, as once, few, many or a class of expanded clone.

abundance: few; d_gene: .; j_gene: TRBJ1-1; v_gene: TRBV7-2; CDR3aa: CASSLGPTDLNTEAFF; CDR3nt: TGTGCCAGCAGCTTAGGACCGACAGACTTGAACACTGAAGCTTTCTTT
abundance: .; d_gene: .; j_gene: TRBJ1-6; v_gene: TRBV30; CDR3aa: CAWSDRLGASSPLHF; CDR3nt: TGTGCCTGGAGTGACCGACTAGGGGCAAGCTCACCCCTCCACTTT
abundance: .; d_gene: .; j_gene: TRBJ2-4; v_gene: TRBV6-5; CDR3aa: CASSSGRRGENIQYF; CDR3nt: TGTGCCAGCAGTAGTGGCAGAAGAGGCGAAAACATTCAGTACTTC
abundance: few; d_gene: TRBD2; j_gene: TRBJ2-1; v_gene: TRBV18; CDR3aa: CASSPSLAGFYNEQFF; CDR3nt: TGTGCCAGCTCACCTTCACTAGCGGGATTCTACAATGAGCAGTTCTTC
abundance: .; d_gene: .; j_gene: TRBJ2-7; v_gene: TRBV28; CDR3aa: CASSLVTPEGEQYF; CDR3nt: TGTGCCAGCAGTTTAGTGACCCCGGAGGGGGAGCAGTACTTC
abundance: .; d_gene: TRBD2; j_gene: TRBJ2-1; v_gene: TRBV6-8; CDR3aa: CASSYSIWSSGSWDEQFF; CDR3nt: TGTGCCAGCAGTTACTCGATATGGTCTAGCGGGAGTTGGGATGAGCAGTTCTTC
abundance: once; d_gene: .; j_gene: TRBJ2-6; v_gene: TRBV5-8; CDR3aa: CASSLVSGSLSGANVLTF; CDR3nt: TGTGCCAGCAGCTTGGTCTCAGGCAGCCTCTCTGGGGCCAACGTCCTGACTTTC
abundance: .; d_gene: TRBD2; j_gene: TRBJ2-5; v_gene: TRBV19; CDR3aa: CASSIVGLAEETQYF; CDR3nt: TGTGCCAGTAGTATAGTGGGACTAGCGGAAGAGACCCAGTACTTC
abundance: .; d_gene: TRBD1; j_gene: TRBJ1-1; v_gene: TRBV7-2; CDR3aa: CASSLRTGETSEAFF; CDR3nt: TGTGCCAGCAGCTTAAGGACAGGGGAGACTTCTGAAGCTTTCTTT
abundance: .; d_gene: .; j_gene: TRBJ2-1; v_gene: TRBV21-1; CDR3aa: CASSKEVSASGRGRSSYNEQFF; CDR3nt: TGTGCCAGCAGCAAAGAGGTTTCGGCTAGCGGGAGGGGAAGAAGCTCCTACAATGAGCAGTTCTTC
abundance: .; d_gene: TRBD1; j_gene: TRBJ1-2; v_gene: TRBV25-1; CDR3aa: CASTGQGANYGYTF; CDR3nt: TGTGCCAGCACCGGACAGGGGGCTAACTATGGCTACACCTTC
abundance: .; d_gene: TRBD2; j_gene: TRBJ2-3; v_gene: TRBV11-3; CDR3aa: CASSSGLAGSDTQYF; CDR3nt: TGTGCCAGCAGCTCCGGACTAGCGGGATCAGATACGCAGTATTTT
abundance: .; d_gene: .; j_gene: TRBJ2-3; v_gene: TRBV7-2; CDR3aa: CASSSGGKTDTQYF; CDR3nt: TGTGCCAGCAGCTCGGGGGGCAAGACAGATACGCAGTATTTT
abundance: .; d_gene: TRBD2; j_gene: TRBJ2-1; v_gene: TRBV7-9; CDR3aa: CASSLSSGGLSYNEQFF; CDR3nt: TGTGCCAGCAGCTTATCTAGCGGGGGGCTCTCCTACAATGAGCAGTTCTTC
abundance: .; d_gene: TRBD1; j_gene: TRBJ2-2; v_gene: TRBV7-9; CDR3aa: CASSNSGTGGRTGELFF; CDR3nt: TGTGCCAGCAGCAACTCCGGGACAGGGGGCAGAACCGGGGAGCTGTTTTTT
abundance: .; d_gene: TRBD1; j_gene: TRBJ1-3; v_gene: TRBV7-8; CDR3aa: CASSPQPTGGGNTIYF; CDR3nt: TGTGCCAGCAGCCCACAACCAACAGGGGGTGGAAACACCATATATTTT
abundance: .; d_gene: TRBD1; j_gene: TRBJ1-6; v_gene: TRBV5-1; CDR3aa: CASSYSRGQGSNSPLHF; CDR3nt: TGCGCCAGCAGCTATTCCCGAGGACAGGGAAGTAATTCACCCCTCCACTTT
abundance: .; d_gene: .; j_gene: TRBJ2-7; v_gene: TRBV24-1; CDR3aa: CATSDGTSYEQYF; CDR3nt: TGTGCCACCAGTGATGGGACATCCTACGAGCAGTACTTC
abundance: .; d_gene: .; j_gene: TRBJ1-2; v_gene: TRBV7-8; CDR3aa: CASSRSGPGDYGYTF; CDR3nt: TGTGCCAGCAGCCGCTCGGGGCCGGGGGACTATGGCTACACCTTC
abundance: few; d_gene: .; j_gene: TRBJ1-2; v_gene: TRBV24-1; CDR3aa: CATSPSGYGYTF; CDR3nt: TGTGCCACCAGTCCGTCAGGGTATGGCTACACCTTC
abundance: .; d_gene: TRBD1; j_gene: TRBJ2-7; v_gene: TRBV10-3; CDR3aa: CAISGDRSYEQYF; CDR3nt: TGTGCCATCAGTGGGGACAGATCCTACGAGCAGTACTTC
abundance: .; d_gene: TRBD2; j_gene: TRBJ2-7; v_gene: TRBV12-3/TRBV12-4; CDR3aa: CAITSAPGDEQYF; CDR3nt: TGTGCAATAACTAGCGCGCCGGGAGACGAGCAGTACTTC
abundance: .; d_gene: .; j_gene: TRBJ2-6; v_gene: TRBV3-1/TRBV3-2; CDR3aa: CASRHNKQGSGANVLTF; CDR3nt: TGTGCCAGCAGACACAATAAACAGGGCTCTGGGGCCAACGTCCTGACTTTC
abundance: .; d_gene: TRBD2; j_gene: TRBJ2-3; v_gene: TRBV11-2; CDR3aa: CASSRLAGGTDTQYF; CDR3nt: TGTGCCAGCAGCCGACTAGCGGGGGGAACAGATACGCAGTATTTT
abundance: .; d_gene: TRBD1; j_gene: TRBJ1-2; v_gene: TRBV4-2; CDR3aa: CASSHVGPGQPNYGYTF; CDR3nt: TGTGCCAGCAGCCACGTAGGCCCGGGACAGCCCAACTATGGCTACACCTTC
abundance: .; d_gene: TRBD2; j_gene: TRBJ2-7; v_gene: TRBV4-1; CDR3aa: CASSLNLAGVTSRNEQYF; CDR3nt: TGCGCCAGCAGCCTAAACTTAGCGGGGGTGACTTCTCGGAACGAGCAGTACTTC
abundance: .; d_gene: .; j_gene: TRBJ2-2; v_gene: TRBV11-2; CDR3aa: CASSLVTSLTGELFF; CDR3nt: TGTGCCAGCAGCTTAGTGACTAGTTTAACCGGGGAGCTGTTTTTT
abundance: .; d_gene: TRBD1; j_gene: TRBJ2-5; v_gene: TRBV3-1/TRBV3-2; CDR3aa: CASSPGGGAQETQYF; CDR3nt: TGTGCCAGCAGCCCAGGGGGCGGAGCCCAAGAGACCCAGTACTTC
abundance: .; d_gene: .; j_gene: TRBJ2-7; v_gene: TRBV27; CDR3aa: CASSLSRGIYEQYF; CDR3nt: TGTGCCAGCAGTTTAAGTCGGGGGATCTACGAGCAGTACTTC
abundance: .; d_gene: TRBD1; j_gene: TRBJ1-3; v_gene: TRBV23-1; CDR3aa: CASSPQGASGNTIYF; CDR3nt: TGCGCCAGCAGTCCCCAGGGGGCTTCAGGAAACACCATATATTTT
abundance: .; d_gene: TRBD1; j_gene: TRBJ2-3; v_gene: TRBV5-1; CDR3aa: CASSLARQGTDTQYF; CDR3nt: TGCGCCAGCAGCTTGGCTCGACAGGGTACAGATACGCAGTATTTT
abundance: .; d_gene: TRBD1; j_gene: TRBJ2-7; v_gene: TRBV4-3; CDR3aa: CASSQGDRRVDEQYF; CDR3nt: TGCGCCAGCAGCCAAGGGGACAGGCGGGTGGACGAGCAGTACTTC
abundance: .; d_gene: .; j_gene: TRBJ1-1; v_gene: TRBV5-4; CDR3aa: CASSPIRGLNTEAFF; CDR3nt: TGTGCCAGCAGCCCAATTCGGGGGTTGAACACTGAAGCTTTCTTT
abundance: .; d_gene: TRBD1; j_gene: TRBJ2-1; v_gene: TRBV29-1; CDR3aa: CSVEGQGGKFF; CDR3nt: TGCAGCGTTGAGGGACAGGGGGGTAAGTTCTTC
abundance: .; d_gene: .; j_gene: TRBJ2-7; v_gene: TRBV12-2; CDR3aa: CASRLGGGTNSYEQYF; CDR3nt: TGTGCAAGTCGCTTAGGGGGGGGGACTAACTCCTACGAGCAGTACTTC
abundance: .; d_gene: TRBD1; j_gene: TRBJ2-7; v_gene: TRBV18; CDR3aa: CASSPGQGANEQYF; CDR3nt: TGTGCCAGCTCACCGGGACAGGGGGCGAACGAGCAGTACTTC
abundance: .; d_gene: TRBD1; j_gene: TRBJ2-7; v_gene: TRBV6-5; CDR3aa: CASRDRAPYEQYF; CDR3nt: TGTGCCAGCAGAGACAGGGCCCCGTACGAGCAGTACTTC
abundance: .; d_gene: TRBD2; j_gene: TRBJ2-2; v_gene: TRBV19; CDR3aa: CASRGLAGTGELFF; CDR3nt: TGTGCCAGTAGAGGGCTAGCGGGAACCGGGGAGCTGTTTTTT
abundance: .; d_gene: TRBD1; j_gene: TRBJ1-5; v_gene: TRBV7-8; CDR3aa: CASSLRAGQENQPQHF; CDR3nt: TGTGCCAGCAGCTTAAGGGCCGGACAGGAAAATCAGCCCCAGCATTTT
abundance: once; d_gene: .; j_gene: TRBJ1-2; v_gene: TRBV10-3; CDR3aa: CAILRGNYGYTF; CDR3nt: TGTGCCATCTTAAGGGGGAACTATGGCTACACCTTC
abundance: .; d_gene: TRBD1; j_gene: TRBJ1-2; v_gene: TRBV9; CDR3aa: CASSSTWTGEGNYGYTF; CDR3nt: TGTGCCAGCAGCTCCACGTGGACAGGGGAGGGTAACTATGGCTACACCTTC
abundance: .; d_gene: TRBD1; j_gene: TRBJ2-7; v_gene: TRBV18; CDR3aa: CASSMDRGREVQYF; CDR3nt: TGTGCCAGCTCAATGGACAGGGGGCGAGAGGTGCAGTACTTC
abundance: few; d_gene: TRBD1; j_gene: TRBJ2-7; v_gene: TRBV7-6; CDR3aa: CASSLGQGRVYEQYF; CDR3nt: TGTGCCAGCAGCCTGGGACAGGGAAGAGTCTACGAGCAGTACTTC
abundance: .; d_gene: .; j_gene: TRBJ1-6; v_gene: TRBV2; CDR3aa: CASSVRRGSPLHF; CDR3nt: TGTGCCAGCAGTGTTCGTAGGGGGTCACCCCTCCACTTT
abundance: .; d_gene: TRBD2; j_gene: TRBJ2-1; v_gene: TRBV19; CDR3aa: CASNWRERGNEQFF; CDR3nt: TGTGCCAGTAATTGGCGGGAGCGGGGCAATGAGCAGTTCTTC
abundance: .; d_gene: TRBD1; j_gene: TRBJ2-1; v_gene: TRBV6-1; CDR3aa: CASSESGTGINEQFF; CDR3nt: TGTGCCAGCAGTGAATCCGGGACAGGCATCAATGAGCAGTTCTTC
abundance: .; d_gene: TRBD1; j_gene: TRBJ1-2; v_gene: TRBV10-3; CDR3aa: CAISESTGTGGGNYGYTF; CDR3nt: TGTGCCATCAGTGAGTCGACTGGGACAGGGGGCGGAAACTATGGCTACACCTTC
abundance: .; d_gene: .; j_gene: TRBJ2-5; v_gene: TRBV11-3; CDR3aa: CASSLGSGQETQYF; CDR3nt: TGTGCCAGCAGCTTAGGTAGCGGCCAAGAGACCCAGTACTTC
abundance: few; d_gene: TRBD2; j_gene: TRBJ2-1; v_gene: TRBV2; CDR3aa: CATKLTSGRASYNEQFF; CDR3nt: TGTGCCACGAAATTGACTAGCGGGAGGGCCTCCTACAATGAGCAGTTCTTC
abundance: .; d_gene: TRBD1; j_gene: TRBJ2-2; v_gene: TRBV6-5; CDR3aa: CASSYTGTGVLGELFF; CDR3nt: TGTGCCAGCAGTTACACCGGGACAGGGGTTTTGGGGGAGCTGTTTTTT
abundance: .; d_gene: .; j_gene: TRBJ2-7; v_gene: TRBV9; CDR3aa: CASSPSGTSYEQYF; CDR3nt: TGTGCCAGCAGCCCCTCCGGGACTTCCTACGAGCAGTACTTC
abundance: once; d_gene: TRBD1; j_gene: TRBJ2-7; v_gene: TRBV7-9; CDR3aa: CASSDYRDRVFYEQYF; CDR3nt: TGTGCCAGCAGCGACTACCGGGACAGGGTTTTCTACGAGCAGTACTTC
abundance: few; d_gene: .; j_gene: TRBJ1-1; v_gene: TRBV6-5; CDR3aa: CASSLGHLNTEAFF; CDR3nt: TGTGCCAGCAGTTTGGGACACCTGAACACTGAAGCTTTCTTT
abundance: .; d_gene: .; j_gene: TRBJ2-7; v_gene: TRBV15; CDR3aa: CATRGNRPEQYF; CDR3nt: TGTGCCACCAGAGGTAACAGGCCCGAGCAGTACTTC
abundance: .; d_gene: .; j_gene: TRBJ1-2; v_gene: TRBV6-2/TRBV6-3; CDR3aa: CASSYSGGGYTF; CDR3nt: TGTGCCAGCAGTTACAGTGGCGGTGGCTACACCTTC
abundance: .; d_gene: TRBD2; j_gene: TRBJ2-5; v_gene: TRBV24-1; CDR3aa: CATSDPTSGGYQETQYF; CDR3nt: TGTGCCACCAGTGACCCCACTAGCGGGGGGTACCAAGAGACCCAGTACTTC
abundance: .; d_gene: TRBD2; j_gene: TRBJ2-7; v_gene: TRBV14; CDR3aa: CASSQAFREGLEQYF; CDR3nt: TGTGCCAGCAGCCAAGCGTTCCGGGAGGGCCTCGAGCAGTACTTC
abundance: .; d_gene: .; j_gene: TRBJ1-1; v_gene: TRBV19; CDR3aa: CASNSQGMNTEAFF; CDR3nt: TGTGCCAGTAACTCCCAGGGAATGAACACTGAAGCTTTCTTT
abundance: .; d_gene: TRBD2; j_gene: TRBJ2-3; v_gene: TRBV2; CDR3aa: CASRLSGGTKGDTQYF; CDR3nt: TGTGCCAGCAGACTGAGCGGGGGGACAAAAGGGGATACGCAGTATTTT
abundance: .; d_gene: .; j_gene: TRBJ1-4; v_gene: TRBV12-3/TRBV12-4; CDR3aa: CASSSRNEKLFF; CDR3nt: TGTGCCAGCAGTTCTCGTAATGAAAAACTGTTTTTT